This T cell receptor beta chain comes out of a study of cytomegalovirus exposure and HLA in healthy donors. Overall study results and limits: High sensitivity and specificity were reportedly achieved when the classifier diagnosed cytomegalovirus status.

V was pared by 3 bases and J by 2 bases, with 9 bases between. Germline V lookup: CDR1 KGHSH, CDR2 LQKENI. The CDR3 runs to 14 residues. With regard to this clone: Its specificity is not known.

The PCR was carried out with 60 Vbeta primers and 13 Jbeta primers. Some clones are missing from TCRdb's copy, which holds only in-frame ones; the method was immunoSEQ multiplex PCR. The repertoire holds about 98,000 clones, 55% to 80% seen once, with 4% to 5.5% in the top ten. Sequencing was done on a sample of PBMCs. The receptor's source is a human donor in good health. This chain connects TRBV18 to TRBJ2-3; D possibly corresponds to TRBD2 (5 bases). CDR3 in amino acids: CASSPQRSTDTQYF. The CDR3 DNA reads TGTGCCAGCTCACCTCAGCGGTCCACAGATACGCAGTATTTT.